Listed below are T cell receptor beta chains from one sample, sequenced in a study of blood T cells in healthy people across ages. In TCRdb, the 5' RACE reads were re-called with MiXCR into one record per CDR3 protein. The sample records roughly 1.5 million distinct CDR3 sequences, roughly 43% being singletons. Sequencing input: blood. These receptor sequences come from a woman aged 18-29 years in good health. CDR3s include the opening cysteine and the closing phenylalanine or tryptophan. The order of the fields is clone size, J gene, D gene, V gene, CDR3 DNA, CDR3 protein. The D gene is left open where the match is weak. Not all rows give a size; the values are once, few, many and, for expanded clones, a class.

.	TRBJ2-2	.	TRBV29-1	TGCAGCGTTATCAGGGGCGGGTCGGCCGGGGAGCTGTTTTTT	CSVIRGGSAGELFF
.	TRBJ2-1	TRBD2	TRBV4-1	TGCGCCAGCAGCCAAGATCCCGTAGCGGGGATCTACAATGAGCAGTTCTTC	CASSQDPVAGIYNEQFF
.	TRBJ1-2	TRBD1	TRBV12-3/TRBV12-4	TGTGCCGGCAGTGATGCCGGGACAGGCTATGGCTACACCTTC	CAGSDAGTGYGYTF
.	TRBJ1-5	.	TRBV12-3/TRBV12-4	TGTGCCAGCAGTTCGAACAGAGATCAGCCCCAGCATTTT	CASSSNRDQPQHF
.	TRBJ2-4	TRBD1	TRBV2	TGTGCCAGCAGTTTTGGACTGGACAGGGGAAACATTCAGTACTTC	CASSFGLDRGNIQYF
few	TRBJ2-6	.	TRBV7-2	TGTGCCAGCAGCTTAGATACAGCCACCTCTGGGGCCAACGTCCTGACTTTC	CASSLDTATSGANVLTF
few	TRBJ1-4	TRBD1	TRBV7-2	TGTGCCAGCAGCGCAAACAGGGGGCGGTGGGAAAAACTGTTTTTT	CASSANRGRWEKLFF
few	TRBJ2-3	TRBD2	TRBV28	TGTGCCAGCAGTTTATGGGGACTAGCGGGAGTAAAAGATACGCAGTATTTT	CASSLWGLAGVKDTQYF
.	TRBJ1-2	TRBD1	TRBV3-1	TGTGCCAGCAGCGAGGGGGCAACGGGTGGCTACACCTTC	CASSEGATGGYTF
.	TRBJ2-1	.	TRBV20-1	TGCAGTGCGGAAAAGTCGGGGAACAATGAGCAGTTCTTC	CSAEKSGNNEQFF
few	TRBJ2-5	.	TRBV7-2	TGTGCCAGCAGCCTAAACCGACGCGGGGAGACCCAGTACTTC	CASSLNRRGETQYF
.	TRBJ2-1	TRBD2	TRBV4-1	TGCGCCAGCAGCCAAGGCAGAGCGGGGGGTGGGAGGAATGAGCAGTTCTTC	CASSQGRAGGGRNEQFF
.	TRBJ1-2	.	TRBV29-1	TGCAGCGTTGAGAAACAGGGTCACGGCTACACCTTC	CSVEKQGHGYTF
many	TRBJ2-3	.	TRBV24-1	TGTGCCACCAGTGATGGGGTTATAGATACGCAGTATTTT	CATSDGVIDTQYF
once	TRBJ2-7	.	TRBV7-9	TGTGCCAGCAGCGTAGGGGCGCGGTCCTACGAGCAGTACTTC	CASSVGARSYEQYF
few	TRBJ2-7	TRBD2	TRBV29-1	TGCAGCGTTGCCCAACTAGCGCCGGGAGGGGAACACTACGAGCAGTACTTC	CSVAQLAPGGEHYEQYF
.	TRBJ2-1	.	TRBV6-5	TGTGCCAGCAGTTACGTCAGGACAGATAATGAGCAGTTCTTC	CASSYVRTDNEQFF
.	TRBJ1-2	TRBD1	TRBV5-1	TGCGCCAGCAGCCCGGGGACAGGGATCGGGGGCTACACCTTC	CASSPGTGIGGYTF
.	TRBJ1-2	.	TRBV28	TGTGCCAGCAGTTTGCTTAGTGGGGGTTTTGGCTACACCTTC	CASSLLSGGFGYTF
once	TRBJ2-3	.	TRBV7-6	TGTGCCAGCAGCTTAGCGTCCTACTCTAGCACAGATACGCAGTATTTT	CASSLASYSSTDTQYF
few	TRBJ2-1	.	TRBV27	TGTGCCAGCAGTTTGTACAGTCAGTACAATGAGCAGTTCTTC	CASSLYSQYNEQFF
few	TRBJ2-1	.	TRBV6-2/TRBV6-3	TGTGCCAGCAGCCCGGCCGGGGGGCGCAATGAGCAGTTCTTC	CASSPAGGRNEQFF
.	TRBJ2-7	.	TRBV5-1	TGCGCCACCTCCGATGGGCCCACAAGGTACGAGCAGTACTTC	CATSDGPTRYEQYF
few	TRBJ1-5	.	TRBV10-3	TGTGCCATCAGTGAAGGAGGGGTCAGGGAGCCCCAGCATTTT	CAISEGGVREPQHF
.	TRBJ2-7	.	TRBV6-6	TGTGCCGGCAGTTGGGACCGCTCCTACGAGCAGTACTTC	CAGSWDRSYEQYF
few	TRBJ2-1	.	TRBV27	TGTGCCAGCTCCCTCTGGGGTCTAGCGCCCCCCAATGAGCAGTTCTTC	CASSLWGLAPPNEQFF
few	TRBJ1-6	.	TRBV7-2	TGTGCCAGCAGCCCCGCTAGGGCCCTCCACTTT	CASSPARALHF
.	TRBJ1-1	.	TRBV11-2	TGTGCCAGCACCTCGGCAGAGCCGAACACTGAAGCTTTCTTT	CASTSAEPNTEAFF
.	TRBJ1-1	.	TRBV30	TGTGCCTGGAGTCCCTATACTGAAGCTTTCTTT	CAWSPYTEAFF
.	TRBJ2-3	.	TRBV30	TGTGCCTGGAGACTCACTAGCACAGATACGCAGTATTTT	CAWRLTSTDTQYF
.	TRBJ2-7	TRBD2	TRBV20-1	TGCAGTGCTGGAATGGGACTAGCGGGAGGGTTCTACGAGCAGTACTTC	CSAGMGLAGGFYEQYF
.	TRBJ2-7	.	TRBV20-1	TGCAGTGCTTCAAGAAGGGGCTTTAGACAGGTGTCCTACGAGCAGTACTTC	CSASRRGFRQVSYEQYF
.	TRBJ2-1	.	TRBV5-1	TGCGCCAGCAGCTTGGCCTATGCGTTCCATGAGCAGTTCTTC	CASSLAYAFHEQFF
few	TRBJ2-1	TRBD2	TRBV29-1	TGCAGCGGAAGCGGGAGGGCTTTCAATGAGCAGTTCTTC	CSGSGRAFNEQFF
few	TRBJ1-2	.	TRBV15	TGTGCCACCAGCACAGGGACATTTGGCTACACCTTC	CATSTGTFGYTF
few	TRBJ1-2	.	TRBV10-3	TGTGCCATCAGTAACGGTCCGAACGGGGGCTACACCTTC	CAISNGPNGGYTF
.	TRBJ1-3	.	TRBV15	TGTGCCACCAGCAGAGATAGGCTCTCTGGAAACACCATATATTTT	CATSRDRLSGNTIYF
.	TRBJ2-7	.	TRBV29-1	TGCAGCGTGGGTCCCTACGAGCAGTACTTC	CSVGPYEQYF
.	TRBJ2-1	.	TRBV18	TGTGCCAGCTCACCGGAAAACTCCTACAATGAGCAGTTCTTC	CASSPENSYNEQFF
.	TRBJ2-5	.	TRBV12-3/TRBV12-4	TGTGCCAGCAGTGCCTGGGACGGTAGTTACGGGGAGACCCAGTACTTC	CASSAWDGSYGETQYF
few	TRBJ1-1	.	TRBV5-1	TGCGCCAGCAGCCAGGGCGCTTTAATGAACACTGAAGCTTTCTTT	CASSQGALMNTEAFF
.	TRBJ1-1	.	TRBV12-3/TRBV12-4	TGTGCCAGCGGACCTACATTGAACACTGAAGCTTTCTTT	CASGPTLNTEAFF
few	TRBJ2-7	.	TRBV10-3	TGTGCCATCAGGGCAGAAGGGCAGTCCTACGAGCAGTACTTC	CAIRAEGQSYEQYF
.	TRBJ2-5	TRBD2	TRBV5-1	TGCGCCAGCACCTCGACTAGCAGAAAAGAGACCCAGTACTTC	CASTSTSRKETQYF
.	TRBJ2-5	.	TRBV20-1	TGCAGTGCCGACACTAGGTTAGCCTCAGAGACCCAGTACTTC	CSADTRLASETQYF
.	TRBJ1-2	.	TRBV24-1	TGTGCCACCAGTGACGCCGGGAGGGCCTATGGCTACATCTTC	CATSDAGRAYGYIF
.	TRBJ1-1	.	TRBV7-2	TGTGCCAGCAGCCCCCACCTCAGGGGAAGTGGGGCTTTCTTT	CASSPHLRGSGAFF
.	TRBJ1-2	.	TRBV20-1	TGCAGTGCTAGACGACCCAACTATGGCAACACCTTC	CSARRPNYGNTF
once	TRBJ2-3	.	TRBV6-6	TGTGCCAGCAGTTACGTGGAGGGAACAACTAGGGATACGCAGTATTTT	CASSYVEGTTRDTQYF